This entry lists 21 T cell receptor beta chains sequenced from one sample in a study of blood T cell repertoires in COVID-19. The table came from immunoSEQ multiplex PCR; TCRdb's copy has only in-frame clones and leaves some out. The repertoire has 140,000 to 150,000 clones, roughly 80% of them found once; the top ten carry about 6%. Material: PBMCs or T cells enriched from blood (not recorded which). Receptors originate from a woman aged 50 to 60 who had recovered from COVID-19.

This clone was counted only a few times. The rearrangement joins TRBV10-3 to TRBJ1-2; D ambiguous. Per the germline V gene, CDR1 is ENHRY and CDR2 is SYGVKD. The CDR3 has 16 residues. The V and J ends lost 10 bases and 1 base respectively, with 22 bases between them. The CDR3 bases are TGTGCCAGCCGAACTGGGTCCGGCACAGATAACTATGGCTACACCTTC. This encodes CASRTGSGTDNYGYTF.

The J gene is TRBJ2-3, the V gene TRBV5-1, with 8 bases fitting TRBD2. The junction had 6 bases not matched to a gene; V was cut back by 0 bases and J by 6 bases. This CDR3 comprises 15 residues. The germline gives CDR1 SGHRS, CDR2 YFSETQ. CDR3 bases: TGCGCCAGCAGCTTGGCCCAAGCGGGGGAGGATACGCAGTATTTT. This translates into CASSLAQAGEDTQYF. The full variable domain, in which reference TRBV5-1 and TRBJ2-3 provide the parts outside the CDR3, is KAGVTQTPRYLIKTRGQQVTLSCSPISGHRSVSWYQQTPGQGLQFLFEYFSETQRNKGNFPGRFSGRQFSNSRSEMNVSTLELGDSALYLCASSLAQAGEDTQYFGPGTRLTVL.

The chain uses TRBV15 and TRBJ1-5; TRBD1 is a possible D gene (5 bases). V was cut by 0 bases and J by 6 bases, with 15 bases left in between. Germline lookup yields CDR1 LNHNV and CDR2 YYDKDF (reference sequence). The CDR3 has 16 amino acids. Written as DNA, the CDR3 is TGTGCCACCAGCAGAGATCGAAGGGGCCTGAGTCAGCCCCAGCATTTT. Its translation: CATSRDRRGLSQPQHF.

The chain links TRBV6-5 to TRBJ1-6; weak D call: TRBD1 (6 bases). CDR1 is MNHEY, CDR2 SVGAGI, per germline. The CDR3 sequence is 14 residues long. V was cut by 6 bases and J by 13 bases, with 19 bases left in between. CDR3 residues: CASRGRRGGSPLHF. CDR3 in DNA: TGTGCCAGCAGAGGGCGTAGGGGGGGTTCGCCCCTCCACTTT.

The V call is TRBV9, the J call TRBJ2-5, with 8 bases fitting TRBD2. Germline values: CDR1 SGDLS, CDR2 YYNGEE. This CDR3 contains 15 residues. Trimming removed 0 bases from V and 5 bases from J; junction bases left unmatched: 6. Here the CDR3 reads CASSVDPGGQETQYF. CDR3 in DNA: TGTGCCAGCAGCGTAGATCCGGGGGGGCAGGAGACCCAGTACTTC.

This clone was counted only a few times. The V and J genes are TRBV9 and TRBJ1-2, with D possibly matching TRBD1 (5 bases). Trimming removed 3 bases at V and 3 bases at J, with 15 bases between. The CDR3 has 15 residues. Germline-derived CDR1 and CDR2 are SGDLS and YYNGEE. CDR3: CASSATLGVDYGYTF. CDR3 DNA: TGTGCCAGCAGCGCCACGTTAGGGGTTGACTATGGCTACACCTTC.

J is TRBJ2-2 and V is TRBV28, with D possibly TRBD1 on 5 matching bases. The ends were cut back, 3 bases at V and 5 bases at J, with 13 bases in the middle. This CDR3 contains 15 residues. CDR1 and CDR2 (germline): MDHEN, SYDVKM. CDR3 sequence (DNA): TGTGCCAGCAGTTTTGGGCAGGGAAAGACCGGGGAGCTGTTTTTT. Translating it yields CASSFGQGKTGELFF.

The V call is TRBV25-1, the J call TRBJ1-2; D uncertain. Trimming took off 2 bases at V and 4 bases at J, with 11 bases between the two ends. CDR3 length: 14 amino acids. Looked up from germline, CDR1 is MGHDK and CDR2 is SYGVNS. The CDR3 DNA reads TGTGCCAGCAGTGAAGCATTCGGGAGCTATGGCTACACCTTC. This encodes CASSEAFGSYGYTF.

V gene TRBV6-2 or TRBV6-3 combines with J gene TRBJ2-2, with D maybe TRBD2 (5 bases). This CDR3 contains 15 residues. CDR1 is MNHEY, CDR2 SVGEGT, per germline. Between the trimmed V and J ends, which lost 3 bases and 5 bases, there was a span of 13 bases. CDR3 sequence: CASSYDVRGTGELFF. The DNA for the CDR3 is TGTGCCAGCAGTTATGACGTACGCGGGACCGGGGAGCTGTTTTTT.

This clone was seen a few times. Distinct nucleotide sequences in the sample also encode this CDR3. The chain combines TRBV5-6 with TRBJ2-5; maybe TRBD1 (6 bases). The CDR3 sequence is 14 residues long. The germline V gene encodes CDR1 SGHDT and CDR2 YYEEEE. Between the trimmed V and J ends, which lost 0 bases and 5 bases, there was a span of 11 bases. Here the CDR3 DNA reads TGTGCCAGCAGCTTGGTGGGGGCAGGGGAGACCCAGTACTTC. Translating it yields CASSLVGAGETQYF. Together with reference TRBV5-6 and TRBJ2-5, the CDR3 gives the full variable domain: DAGVTQSPTHLIKTRGQQVTLRCSPKSGHDTVSWYQQALGQGPQFIFQYYEEEERQRGNFPDRFSGHQFPNYSSELNVNALLLGDSALYLCASSLVGAGETQYFGPGTRLLVL.

The chain uses TRBV5-1 and TRBJ2-7; 11 bases match TRBD1. The CDR3 has 16 residues. With 4 bases clipped from V and 3 bases from J, the junction kept 9 bases outside the gene matches. Germline V gene data show CDR1 as SGHRS and CDR2 as YFSETQ. CDR3 region: CASSPKGQGASYEQYF. CDR3 nucleotide sequence: TGCGCCAGCAGCCCCAAAGGACAGGGGGCTAGCTACGAGCAGTACTTC. Combining the CDR3 with reference TRBV5-1 and TRBJ2-7 gives the whole variable domain KAGVTQTPRYLIKTRGQQVTLSCSPISGHRSVSWYQQTPGQGLQFLFEYFSETQRNKGNFPGRFSGRQFSNSRSEMNVSTLELGDSALYLCASSPKGQGASYEQYFGPGTRLTVT.

This clone has only a few counts. The V call is TRBV2, the J call TRBJ1-2; the D gene is possibly TRBD1 (6 bases). The CDR3 is 12 residues long. V was clipped by 8 bases and J by 4 bases, with 11 bases between them. In germline, CDR1 is SNHLY, CDR2 FYNNEI. This CDR3 reads CASDQDSYGYTF. The CDR3, as DNA: TGTGCCAGCGACCAGGACAGCTATGGCTACACCTTC.

This clone was counted a single time. J is TRBJ1-2 and V is TRBV27; possibly TRBD1 for D (6 bases). CDR3 size: 14 residues. V lost 6 bases, J lost 4 bases, and 15 bases lay in between. Per the germline V gene, CDR1 is MNHEY and CDR2 is SMNVEV (reference sequence). The CDR3 loop is CASRPSGGSYGYTF. The CDR3 nucleotides read TGTGCCAGCAGGCCGTCGGGGGGCAGCTATGGCTACACCTTC.

The genes are TRBV5-5 and TRBJ2-5; possible D gene TRBD2, 6 bases. Trimming shortened V by 4 bases and J by 5 bases, and 18 bases separated the two germline ends. CDR3 length equals 15 residues. From germline, CDR1 is SGHKS and CDR2 YYEKEE (reference sequence). The CDR3 protein is CASSPDTSGGETQYF. The CDR3 nucleotides read TGTGCCAGCAGCCCCGACACCTCTGGGGGGGAGACCCAGTACTTC.

This clone was seen once. The chain links TRBV5-1 to TRBJ2-4; D is perhaps TRBD1 (6 bases). The CDR3 sequence is 14 residues long. The germline gives CDR1 SGHRS, CDR2 YFSETQ. Trimming shortened V by 7 bases and J by 2 bases, and 13 bases separated the two germline ends. The CDR3 nucleotides are TGCGCCAGCGCCGTTACAGGGTCCAAAAACATTCAGTACTTC. The encoded protein is CASAVTGSKNIQYF.

V and J are TRBV28 and TRBJ1-6; 7 bases fit TRBD1. The CDR3 spans 16 residues. From germline, CDR1 is MDHEN and CDR2 SYDVKM. Trimming took 5 bases from V and 0 from J; bases not matched to a gene: 4. The CDR3 DNA reads as TGTGCCAGCAGTGGACAGGTCAGCTCCTATAATTCACCCCTCCACTTT. The encoded protein is CASSGQVSSYNSPLHF.

The chain couples TRBV5-4 to TRBJ2-1; TRBD2 matches at 15 bases. This CDR3 region has 18 residues. The trim removed 5 bases at V and 1 base at J, leaving 7 bases unmatched. CDR1 and CDR2 from the germline V gene are SGHNT and YYREEE (reference sequence). The CDR3 loop is CASSPGLAGGWSYNEQFF. The CDR3 DNA reads TGTGCCAGCAGTCCGGGACTAGCGGGGGGCTGGTCCTACAATGAGCAGTTCTTC.

This clone was detected once. The J gene is TRBJ1-2, the V gene TRBV7-2; D may be TRBD1 (5 bases). The germline CDR1 and CDR2 sequences are SGHTA and FQGNSA. The CDR3 consists of 15 residues. V lost 0 bases, J lost 4 bases, and 12 bases lay in between. CDR3 loop: CASSLAQGMAYGYTF. CDR3 in DNA: TGTGCCAGCAGCTTAGCTCAGGGAATGGCCTATGGCTACACCTTC. Together with reference TRBV7-2 and TRBJ1-2, the CDR3 gives the full variable domain: GAGVSQSPSNKVTEKGKDVELRCDPISGHTALYWYRQSLGQGLEFLIYFQGNSAPDKSGLPSDRFSAERTGGSVSTLTIQRTQQEDSAVYLCASSLAQGMAYGYTFGSGTRLTVV.

The V call is TRBV28, the J call TRBJ2-7; D may be TRBD1 (5 bases). Germline V lookup: CDR1 MDHEN, CDR2 SYDVKM. The CDR3 spans 15 residues. V dropped 6 bases and J dropped 0 bases, with 15 bases sitting between them. The CDR3 nucleotides read TGTGCCAGCAGCTCGACAGATAGTAGCTCCTACGAGCAGTACGTC. It specifies CASSSTDSSSYEQYV.

The CDR3 sequence: CASRGQGRTGELFF. As DNA, the CDR3 is TGTGCCAGCAGGGGACAGGGACGGACCGGGGAGCTGTTTTTT. The chain couples TRBV6-5 to TRBJ2-2, with TRBD1 identical over 9 bases. The V gene end was trimmed by 6 bases and the J gene end by 5 bases; junction bases not matched to a gene: 4. Germline V lookup: CDR1 MNHEY, CDR2 SVGAGI. There are 14 residues in the CDR3.

This clone was seen only a few times. V and J are TRBV7-2 and TRBJ1-4; D gene uncertain. The CDR3 spans 14 residues. The V end was cut by 5 bases, the J end by 3 bases, with 10 bases between. The germline CDR1 and CDR2 sequences are SGHTA and FQGNSA. In nucleotides, the CDR3 is TGTGCCAGCAGCCTTGACTTTGCTAATGAAAAACTGTTTTTT. Protein: CASSLDFANEKLFF. The full variable domain, rest sourced from reference TRBV7-2 and TRBJ1-4, is GAGVSQSPSNKVTEKGKDVELRCDPISGHTALYWYRQSLGQGLEFLIYFQGNSAPDKSGLPSDRFSAERTGGSVSTLTIQRTQQEDSAVYLCASSLDFANEKLFFGSGTQLSVL.